This T cell receptor beta chain came from a study of T cell responses to AZD1222 COVID-19 vaccine. Germline loops: CDR1 SNHLY, CDR2 FYNNEI. The ends were cut back, 5 bases at V and 3 bases at J, with 22 bases in the middle. The CDR3 is 17 residues long. Assay used: immunoSEQ multiplex PCR; TCRdb lists only in-frame clones, some missing. Among 100,000 to 150,000 clones listed, around nine tenths were seen once. Sequencing was performed on peripheral blood, taken on day 0 of AZD1222 vaccination. V and J are TRBV2 and TRBJ1-1, with unresolved D. This sequence originates from an adult in good health. The CDR3 DNA follows: TGTGCCAGCAGTCCACCCCCTCTTACCGTGGTGCACACTGAAGCTTTCTTT. Protein: CASSPPPLTVVHTEAFF.